The source of this TCR beta chain is a study of blood T cell repertoires in COVID-19. The CDR3 is 13 amino acids. V lost 4 bases, J lost 2 bases, and 8 bases lay in between. CDR1 is PRHDT, CDR2 FYEKMQ, per germline (reference sequence). Profiled with immunoSEQ multiplex PCR; TCRdb holds only in-frame clones, not every one. Of about 240,000 clones listed, more than 85% are singletons. Input material: PBMCs or T cells enriched from blood (not recorded which). V and J are TRBV13 and TRBJ1-1; the D is unclear. This TCR was sampled from a young woman who had recovered from COVID-19. CDR3 sequence reads: CASSSRPNTEAFF. The CDR3 DNA reads as TGTGCCAGCAGCTCCAGGCCTAACACTGAAGCTTTCTTT.